The clone carrying this TCR beta chain was picked up a small number of times. Its specificity is not known. These data originate in a study of human T cells and chemical hapten exposure. General observations from the study: All donors were alopecia patients, so their immunity may differ from that of healthy people.

TCRdb ran MiXCR on the RACE reads and lists one entry per CDR3 protein. The sample lists some 81,000 distinct CDR3 sequences; approximately 10% were seen once. The time point: patch test 2, 6 weeks after DPC sensitization. This sample's treatment: therapeutic diphenylcyclopropenone sensitization with weekly scalp DPC. There are 15 residues in the CDR3. Germline V gene data show CDR1 as SGHTA and CDR2 as FQGNSA. The junction had 10 bases not matched to a gene; V was cut back by 9 bases and J by 2 bases. The specimen was whole blood, collected in connection with sensitization to the hapten diphenylcyclopropenone (DPC). The chain combines TRBV7-2 with TRBJ2-5; 9 bases map to TRBD1. The source is a young man with alopecia areata. Some clones in this sample may be carry-over from other donors' samples. The CDR3 loop reads CASLARTGDQETQYF. The DNA for the CDR3 is TGTGCCAGTTTAGCGAGGACAGGGGATCAAGAGACCCAGTACTTC.